A few counts support the clone carrying this T cell receptor (beta chain). Its antigen is still unknown. Staining for CD45RO/CCR7/CD25/CD127/CD95/CD27 allowed sorting of CD4+ naive, central memory, regulatory and stem cell-like memory cells. This entry belongs to a study of beta chain features in type 1 diabetes. Background on the study: What patients shared with healthy donors was a similar profile of age, gender and cell yields.

General study results and limits: Within each of all four CD4+ subsets, Type 1 diabetes patients had TCRB CDR3s that were moderately but significantly shorter.

Isolated RNA was reverse transcribed in full, so expressed TCRB transcripts were sequenced. Sequencing of naive, central memory and regulatory T cell samples gave an average of roughly 3.5 million reads. TCRdb keeps only in-frame clones here, not all; method: immunoSEQ multiplex PCR. Here the sample spans under 900,000 clones, roughly 16% being singletons. The specimen was naive CD4+ T cells from blood. The origin of this receptor is a woman aged 18-29 years in good health.

The CDR3 DNA sequence: TGTGCCAGCAGCTTCATACAGAGCTACGAGCAGTACTTC. The encoded protein is CASSFIQSYEQYF. The chain has TRBV7-9 and TRBJ2-7; no firm D call. Trimming removed 3 bases at V and 3 bases at J, with 9 bases between. The CDR3 runs 13 residues. The V gene's germline CDR1 is SEHNR and CDR2 FQNEAQ (reference sequence).